One sample yielded the 9 T cell receptor beta chains listed below, sequenced in a study of shared clonotypes between healthy human individuals (dated by TCRdb to the early 2020s). Receptor libraries were prepared by the immunoSEQ multiplex PCR assay. TCRdb carries this immuneACCESS record with in-frame sequences only. Its versions omit some clonotypes, under half of them owing to an unresolved V gene in the studies checked, with the rest unexplained. The table for this sample lists 950,000 to 1,200,000 clones; roughly 77% of them were counted only once. The ten largest clonotypes hold roughly 0.82% of the sample. Sequences were obtained from memory CD4+ T cells from PBMCs. Sample cell subset or site, as interpreted from the label and publication: CD45RA-negative fraction. The receptors were sampled from a man aged 18 to 29 in good health. Some clones in this sample may be carry-over from other donors' samples.

The chain joins TRBV6-1 to TRBJ2-7; D is perhaps TRBD2 (7 bases). Germline V gene data show CDR1 as MNHNS and CDR2 as SASEGT. V lost 3 bases, J lost 3 bases, and 12 bases lay in between. The CDR3 is 14 amino acids. The CDR3 bases are TGTGCCAGCAGTGACTTAGGGGGGGTCTACGAGCAGTACTTC. This gives the protein CASSDLGGVYEQYF.

V and J are TRBV28 and TRBJ1-2; 7 positions agree with TRBD1. Germline V lookup: CDR1 MDHEN, CDR2 SYDVKM. Trimming at V came to 6 bases and at J to 12 bases, leaving 16 bases not matched to a gene. The CDR3 runs to 14 residues. Written as DNA, the CDR3 is TGTGCCAGCAGGCTAGAGGGGGCGCGGGAGGATCACACCTTC. Encoded protein: CASRLEGAREDHTF.

This clone was detected once. CDR3 sequence reads: CASSLAGRYNEQFF. The CDR3 DNA sequence: TGTGCCAGCAGCTTAGCGGGACGTTACAATGAGCAGTTCTTC. This sequence joins TRBV11-3 and TRBJ2-1; D could derive from TRBD1 or TRBD2 (5 bases each). Germline values: CDR1 SGHNT, CDR2 YENEEA. Trimming cost V 1 base and J 4 bases, with 8 bases left between them. The CDR3 is 14 residues long. Drawing the rest from reference TRBV11-3 and TRBJ2-1, the complete variable domain is EAGVVQSPRYKIIEKKQPVAFWCNPISGHNTLYWYLQNLGQGPELLIRYENEEAVDDSQLPKDRFSAERLKGVDSTLKIQPAELGDSAVYLCASSLAGRYNEQFFGPGTRLTVL.

In this sample, this clone turned up a few times. Other nucleotide sequences from this sample produce the same CDR3. The CDR3 sequence is CASRPPGGSYEQYF. For the CDR3, the DNA is TGTGCCAGCAGACCCCCGGGAGGCTCTTACGAGCAGTACTTC. The gene calls are TRBV25-1 and TRBJ2-7, with 7 bases matching TRBD2. Trimming at V came to 6 bases and at J to 4 bases, leaving 9 bases not matched to a gene. CDR1 is MGHDK, CDR2 SYGVNS, per germline. The CDR3 is 14 amino acids.

The chain has TRBV28 and TRBJ2-2, with D possibly TRBD1 on 6 matching bases. Germline assignment: CDR1 MDHEN and CDR2 SYDVKM. Trimming stripped 7 bases from V and 6 bases from J, with 15 bases between. The CDR3 has 14 residues. The chain's CDR3 is CASTDRFLPGELFF. CDR3 sequence (DNA): TGTGCCAGCACCGACAGGTTTCTCCCCGGGGAGCTGTTTTTT.

The chain recombines TRBV5-1 with TRBJ2-2, with D unclear. Trimming removed 5 bases from V and 5 bases from J, with 16 bases in between. The CDR3 runs to 15 residues. The V gene's germline CDR1 is SGHRS and CDR2 YFSETQ. The CDR3 reads CASSSGPPKTGELFF. DNA for the CDR3: TGCGCCAGCAGTTCCGGGCCCCCCAAAACCGGGGAGCTGTTTTTT.

The CDR3 coding sequence is TGTGCCAGCACTAGCGGGAGGTTCACAGATACGCAGTATTTT. It is translated as CASTSGRFTDTQYF. The chain uses TRBV28 and TRBJ2-3; 11 bases are a match to TRBD2. CDR1 MDHEN and CDR2 SYDVKM come from the germline V gene. J lost 2 bases, V lost 7 bases, and 2 bases had no gene match. This CDR3 region has 14 residues.

V is TRBV2 and J is TRBJ2-2; 7 bases are a match to TRBD2. The V gene's germline CDR1 is SNHLY and CDR2 FYNNEI. The CDR3 is 14 residues long. V dropped 8 bases and J dropped 7; count of bases not matched to a gene: 10. CDR3 residues: CASLTGREIGELFF. The CDR3 DNA follows: TGTGCCAGCCTAACGGGGCGGGAGATCGGGGAGCTGTTTTTT.

V and J are TRBV2 and TRBJ1-2, with D unresolved. Trimming pared 5 bases from V and 8 bases from J, leaving 18 bases between. Germline V CDR1 and CDR2: SNHLY, FYNNEI. This CDR3 has 14 residues. CDR3 DNA sequence: TGTGCCAGCAGTCCCGCGGAATTCCTGGGAGGCTACACCTTC. Translated: CASSPAEFLGGYTF.